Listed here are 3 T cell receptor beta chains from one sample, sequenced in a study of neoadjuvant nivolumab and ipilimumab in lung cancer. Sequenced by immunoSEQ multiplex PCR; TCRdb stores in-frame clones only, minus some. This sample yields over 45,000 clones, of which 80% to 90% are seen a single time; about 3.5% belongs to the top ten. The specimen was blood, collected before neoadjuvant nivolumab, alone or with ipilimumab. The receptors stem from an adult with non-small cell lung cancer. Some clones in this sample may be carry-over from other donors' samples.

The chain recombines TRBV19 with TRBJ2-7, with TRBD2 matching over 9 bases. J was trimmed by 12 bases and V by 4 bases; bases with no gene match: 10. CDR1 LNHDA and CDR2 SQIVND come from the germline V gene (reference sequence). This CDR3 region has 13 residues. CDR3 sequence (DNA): TGTGCCAGTAGTAGGGGACTAGCAGCCCCGTTGTACTTC. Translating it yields CASSRGLAAPLYF.

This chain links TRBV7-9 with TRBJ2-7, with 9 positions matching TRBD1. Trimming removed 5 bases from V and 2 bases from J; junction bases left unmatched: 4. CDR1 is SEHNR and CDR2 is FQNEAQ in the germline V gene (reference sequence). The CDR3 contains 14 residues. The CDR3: CASSPRDRAYEQYF. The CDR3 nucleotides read TGTGCCAGCAGCCCACGGGACAGGGCCTACGAGCAGTACTTC.

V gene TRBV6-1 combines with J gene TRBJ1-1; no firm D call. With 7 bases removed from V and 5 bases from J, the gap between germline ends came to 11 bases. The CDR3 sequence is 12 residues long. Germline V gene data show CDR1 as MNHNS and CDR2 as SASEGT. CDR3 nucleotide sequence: TGTGCCAGCAATAGATGGGAGACTGAAGCTTTCTTT. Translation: CASNRWETEAFF.